This T cell receptor (beta chain) was found in a study of blood T cell repertoires in COVID-19. Across the study: Sample material is recorded as cDNA or gDNA derived from T cells, B-cell-depleted T cells, or PBMCs.

This CDR3 comprises 14 residues. Per germline, CDR1 SGDLS and CDR2 YYNGEE. V shed 2 bases, J shed 4 bases, and the junction held 6 bases outside the gene matches. Some clones are missing from TCRdb's copy, which holds only in-frame ones; the method was immunoSEQ multiplex PCR. This sample has 130,000 or so clones, with roughly 86% found just once. A single count supports this clone. This clonotype originated in a woman in her 50s who had recovered from COVID-19. The chain is built from TRBV9 and TRBJ2-7; 7 bases agree with TRBD2. Source material: peripheral blood. The CDR3 protein is CASSVGRAGYEQYF. DNA for the CDR3: TGTGCCAGCAGCGTGGGGAGGGCCGGATACGAGCAGTACTTC.